This T cell receptor beta chain came from a study of tumor-infiltrating lymphocytes in primary liver carcinoma. The CDR3 is made up of 13 amino acids. Trimming removed 0 bases at V and 4 bases at J, with 6 bases between. The germline V gene has CDR1 MNHNS and CDR2 SASEGT. Starting from 500 ng of total RNA, TCR beta cDNA was produced with a primer in the constant region. ARM-PCR, slightly modified, supplied the TCR beta libraries through three nested multiplex PCR rounds. Both of the initial two PCR rounds ran for roughly 10 cycles and employed TRBV1-TRBV30 forward primers alongside a C-beta reverse primer. TCRdb re-called the multiplex PCR reads with MiXCR, one entry per CDR3 protein. The top ten hold over 15% of the sample, which has around 190,000 distinct CDR3 sequences, just under 85% seen once. Co-extracted RNA and DNA came from about 19-30 mg of unsorted bulk tissue. Each individual tumor supplied samples from five separate regions.

The chain is built from TRBV6-1 and TRBJ1-1; D call uncertain. This sequence was found in a middle-aged man with primary liver carcinoma and hepatitis B virus infection. Sequenced: tumor tissue from primary liver carcinoma. The CDR3 sequence: CASSEAVGTEAFF. For the CDR3, the DNA is TGTGCCAGCAGTGAAGCGGTGGGCACTGAAGCTTTCTTT.